These 13 T cell receptor beta chains came from one sample sequenced in a study of T cells after posttransplantation cyclophosphamide. Clones were read by immunoSEQ multiplex PCR, and TCRdb kept only the in-frame ones, dropping some. The sample shows over 30,000 clones, none of them appearing just once. Sequenced material: PBMCs. The receptors come from a girl aged 5-17 years in good health, CMV-negative, and a related stem cell transplant donor.

This clone came up many times. V gene TRBV4-3 combines with J gene TRBJ2-5; TRBD1 matches 7 bases. This CDR3 is built from 14 residues. From germline, CDR1 is LGHNA and CDR2 YSLEER. J was trimmed by 5 bases and V by 2 bases; bases with no gene match: 5. CDR3 bases: TGCGCCAGCAGCCAATACAGGGGCCCCGAGACCCAGTACTTC. Residues: CASSQYRGPETQYF.

This clone was seen many times. The chain combines TRBV7-9 with TRBJ1-4, with D uncertain. The CDR3 loop spans 13 amino acids. CDR1 and CDR2 (germline): SEHNR, FQNEAQ (reference sequence). Trimming pared 1 base from V and 7 bases from J, leaving 7 bases between. CDR3 in DNA: TGTGCCAGCAGCTTAGGGGAGGGTGAAAAACTGTTTTTT. Translated: CASSLGEGEKLFF.

There are many counts of this clone. The rearrangement links TRBV12-5 to TRBJ1-2; D possibly corresponds to TRBD1 (6 bases). The CDR3 is 12 residues long. Germline assignment: CDR1 LGHNT and CDR2 FRNRAP. CDR3 in DNA: TGTGCATTTCGGCAAGCTAGGGGGGGCTACACCTTC. Protein: CAFRQARGGYTF.

This clone was seen repeatedly, ten times or more. The chain has TRBV11-3 and TRBJ2-1, with no clear D. This CDR3 has 11 residues. Germline CDR1 is SGHNT and CDR2 is YENEEA. V dropped 4 bases and J dropped 9 bases, with 7 bases sitting between them. The CDR3 here is CASSYAGEQFF. The CDR3 nucleotides read TGTGCCAGCAGCTACGCCGGTGAGCAGTTCTTC.

The CDR3 spells CASRPPGTAYEQYF. In nucleotides, the CDR3 is TGTGCCAGCAGGCCCCCCGGGACAGCGTACGAGCAGTACTTC. The chain combines TRBV28 with TRBJ2-7; 7 nucleotides match TRBD1. Unmatched junction bases numbered 9, after V lost 6 bases and J lost 4 bases. The length of the CDR3 is 14 residues. Germline CDR1 reads MDHEN; CDR2 reads SYDVKM.

This clone was found many times. This rearrangement joins TRBV28 to TRBJ2-3; 15 positions agree with TRBD2. The length of the CDR3 is 16 residues. J lost 5 bases, V lost 11 bases, and 11 bases had no gene match. CDR1 and CDR2 from the germline V gene are MDHEN and SYDVKM. For the CDR3, the DNA is TGTGCCGGAGCCCGGACTAGCGGGGGGGAAAGAGATACGCAGTATTTT. As protein: CAGARTSGGERDTQYF.

This clone was seen repeatedly, ten times or more. The chain couples TRBV21-1 to TRBJ2-1; the table calls TRBD2, which could not be checked here. TRBV21-1 is described as a pseudogene. CDR3 length: 14 amino acids. The DNA for the CDR3 is TGTGCCAGCAGGCCCCCCGGGACTAACAATGAGCAGTTCTTC. Encoded protein: CASRPPGTNNEQFF.

This clone has just a few counts. The DNA for the CDR3 is TGTGCCAGCAGGTTGGCAGGGGGGTACGAGCAGTACTTC. It encodes CASRLAGGYEQYF. The gene calls are TRBV11-1 and TRBJ2-7; tentative D call: TRBD1 (7 bases). The CDR3 sequence is 13 residues long. The germline V gene encodes CDR1 SGHAT and CDR2 FQDESV (reference sequence). V was clipped by 6 bases and J by 4 bases, with 13 bases between them.

This clone was recorded many times. The chain employs TRBV5-6 and TRBJ1-3; D gene ambiguous. CDR1 SGHDT and CDR2 YYEEEE come from the germline V gene. V lost 3 bases and J 0 bases, leaving 4 bases between the germline ends. The CDR3 has 13 amino acids. The CDR3 sequence is CASSYYSGNTIYF. DNA of the CDR3: TGTGCCAGCAGCTACTACTCTGGAAACACCATATATTTT.

The V gene is TRBV11-3, the J gene TRBJ2-1; 10 nucleotides match TRBD2. J gave up 6 bases and V 6 bases, and 8 bases lay outside the gene matches. CDR3 size: 15 residues. CDR1 and CDR2 (germline): SGHNT, YENEEA. CDR3 coding DNA: TGTGCCAGCAGAGCTAGCGGGAGTAGAAGCAATGAGCAGTTCTTC. Translation: CASRASGSRSNEQFF.

This clone was picked up many times. This sequence joins TRBV7-2 and TRBJ2-7; 8 bases are a match to TRBD2. The trim removed 1 base at V and 6 bases at J, leaving 11 bases unmatched. The length of the CDR3 is 16 residues. Germline V lookup: CDR1 SGHTA, CDR2 FQGNSA. CDR3 in amino acids: CASSLEASGRVGEQYF. The CDR3, as DNA: TGTGCCAGCAGCTTAGAGGCCAGCGGGAGAGTGGGCGAGCAGTACTTC. Supplemented by reference TRBV7-2 and TRBJ2-7, the full variable domain reads GAGVSQSPSNKVTEKGKDVELRCDPISGHTALYWYRQSLGQGLEFLIYFQGNSAPDKSGLPSDRFSAERTGGSVSTLTIQRTQQEDSAVYLCASSLEASGRVGEQYFGPGTRLTVT.

There are a few counts of this clone. The DNA is left out, because the CDR3 cannot be placed on it with certainty; the CDR3 is given as TCRdb lists it. The chain joins TRBV28 to TRBJ1-2. The CDR3 is 14 amino acids in total, end residues counted. CDR1 MDHEN and CDR2 SYDVKM come from the germline V gene. The CDR3 is CASSSSVTQRGYTF.

This clone was recorded many times. The rearrangement uses TRBV6-5 and TRBJ2-1; D not certain. Deletions cut 2 bases from V and 0 bases from J, with 11 bases between. Germline values: CDR1 MNHEY, CDR2 SVGAGI. The CDR3 consists of 16 residues. CDR3 in amino acids: CASSYEAASSYNEQFF. In nucleotides, the CDR3 is TGTGCCAGCAGTTACGAGGCGGCGAGCTCCTACAATGAGCAGTTCTTC.